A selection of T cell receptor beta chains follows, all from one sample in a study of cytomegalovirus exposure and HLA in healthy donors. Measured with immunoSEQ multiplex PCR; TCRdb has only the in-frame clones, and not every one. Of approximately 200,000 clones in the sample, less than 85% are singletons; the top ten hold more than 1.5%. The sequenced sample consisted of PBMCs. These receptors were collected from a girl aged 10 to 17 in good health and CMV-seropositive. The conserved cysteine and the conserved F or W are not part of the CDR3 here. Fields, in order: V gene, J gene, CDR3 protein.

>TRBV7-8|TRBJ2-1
ASSLASDYSYNEQF
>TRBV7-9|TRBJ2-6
ASSQVNNVLT
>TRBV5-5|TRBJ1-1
ASSFAGAVNTEAF
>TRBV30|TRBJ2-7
AWSVEGGSSYEQY
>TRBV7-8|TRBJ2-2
ASSPTGGTGELF
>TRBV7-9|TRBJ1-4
ASTPGGAVNEKLF
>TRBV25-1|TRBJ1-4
ASSASGGAREKLF
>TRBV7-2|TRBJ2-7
ASSQGSGRSYEQY
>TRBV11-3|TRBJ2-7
ASSLQGSNEQY
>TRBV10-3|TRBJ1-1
AISEQGRSTEAF
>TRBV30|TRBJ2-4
AWSGDRVVDKVAKNIQY
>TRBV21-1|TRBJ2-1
ASSVRFTSGGSPYNEQF
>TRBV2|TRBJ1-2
ASSPRTAYGYT
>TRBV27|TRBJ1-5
ASSGASNQPQH
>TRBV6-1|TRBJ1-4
ASSGDSKQLF
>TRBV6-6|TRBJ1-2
ASSDIRTGPIT
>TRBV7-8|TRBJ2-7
ASSLEPQGAASYEQY
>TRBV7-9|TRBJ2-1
ASSLAQGSKYNEQF
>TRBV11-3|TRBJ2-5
ASSSGNTQETQY
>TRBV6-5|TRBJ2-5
ASSTQGAQETQY
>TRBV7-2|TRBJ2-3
ASSLRPGIDTQY
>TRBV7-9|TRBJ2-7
ASSTRQYEQY
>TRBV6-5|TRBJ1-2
ASRRDRGQYGYT
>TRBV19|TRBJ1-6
ASSPPRLPLH